This T cell receptor beta chain was documented in a study of human T cells and chemical hapten exposure. Study at large: Skin on the upper inner arm, around 2 cm by around 2 cm in size, was sensitized with 2% DPC. Patients, mostly women, had alopecia areata, alopecia totalis or alopecia universalis. Study observations and caveats: With DPC sensitization, TCRs exceeding 1 in 1000 frequency showed no change.

The time point is: patch test 3, about 24 weeks after DPC sensitization. Treatment noted: therapeutic diphenylcyclopropenone sensitization with weekly scalp DPC. Individual cDNA molecules (in the library) carried attached unique molecular identifiers. TCRdb used MiXCR to reprocess the RACE reads, holding one entry per CDR3 protein. The table shows roughly 100,000 distinct CDR3 sequences, with 34% occurring only once. This clonotype occurred a few times. No antigen is known for it. CDR1 is MGHRA and CDR2 is YSYEKL in the germline V gene. The CDR3 has 16 amino acids. After removal of 0 bases from V and 5 bases from J, the junction contained 5 bases not matched to a gene.

The rearrangement links TRBV4-1 to TRBJ1-1; 11 bases are a match to TRBD1. The specimen was whole blood, collected in connection with sensitization to the hapten diphenylcyclopropenone (DPC). The source of this sequence is a man aged 40-50 years with alopecia areata. Some clones in this sample may be carry-over from other donors' samples. The CDR3 sequence: CASSQDFGQGATEAFF. The CDR3 nucleotides are TGCGCCAGCAGCCAAGATTTCGGACAGGGGGCTACTGAAGCTTTCTTT.